The sample holds many counts of the clone carrying this T cell receptor (beta chain). J lost 8 bases, V lost 3 bases, and 7 bases had no gene match. The CDR3 is made up of 15 amino acids. The germline V gene has CDR1 SGHTA and CDR2 FQGNSA. There were TCR beta CDR3 regions amplified from RNA transcripts. The primer set for the first-round RT-PCR of the TCR CDR3 was HTBI. TCRdb reanalysed the multiplex PCR reads using MiXCR and keeps one entry per CDR3 protein. This table has under 650,000 distinct CDR3 sequences, 16% appearing once. The sample belongs to a study of T cells in Graves' hyperthyroidism and ophthalmopathy.

The sequencing input was blood. The chain carries TRBV7-2 and TRBJ2-1, with TRBD2 identical over 10 bases. The source is a woman aged 25 to 39 with Graves' hyperthyroidism. In DNA form, the CDR3 reads TGTGCCAGCAGCTTGGGCCTAGCGGGAGCCCATGAGCAGTTCTTC. Translating gives CASSLGLAGAHEQFF.